The clone carrying this T cell receptor beta chain was observed a handful of times. The data derive from a study of T-cell reconstitution after alpha-beta-depleted transplantation in children. Molecular barcoding with unique molecular identifiers was used for the TCRbeta library. Via MiXCR, TCRdb re-called the PCR reads, giving one row per CDR3 protein. The repertoire holds 450,000 to 600,000 distinct CDR3 sequences, 18% seen once, with about 3.1% in the top ten. V lost 2 bases and J lost 3; bases outside the gene matches: 8. The CDR3 is 16 residues long. Germline CDR1 reads MGHRA; CDR2 reads YSYEKL. The TCR comes from a human donor who donated a stem cell graft to a child with acute lymphoblastic leukemia. The source was PBMCs from the stem cell graft donor, collected from the stem cell graft. The rearrangement uses TRBV4-1 and TRBJ2-7; TRBD2 agrees at 9 bases. Here the CDR3 reads CASSQTWAGGSYEQYF. The CDR3 bases are TGCGCCAGCAGCCAAACCTGGGCGGGAGGGAGCTACGAGCAGTACTTC.